Only a few counts were recorded for the clone carrying this TCR beta chain. The data are from a study of T cell repertoires in cytomegalovirus infection. TCRdb analysed the reads with MiXCR anew, one entry per CDR3 protein. The repertoire has about 330,000 distinct CDR3 sequences, more than 8% of them found once; the top ten carry about 4.5%. This receptor was taken from a human donor in good health (CMV status not recorded). Some clones in this sample may be carry-over from other donors' samples. The material sequenced was PBMCs.

DNA for the CDR3: TGCAGTGCTAGTCTGGGCTACAGGGGGGACAATCAGCCCCAGCATTTT. Its protein product is CSASLGYRGDNQPQHF. V is TRBV20-1 and J is TRBJ1-5; TRBD1 aligns across 8 bases. After removal of 3 bases from V and 3 bases from J, the junction contained 10 bases not matched to a gene. The CDR3 covers 16 residues. Germline CDR1 is DFQATT and CDR2 is SNEGSKA (reference sequence).